The following is a T cell receptor (beta chain) sequence with its context. The antigen remains undetermined. The source of the sample is a study of beta chain features in type 1 diabetes. Of the isolated RNA, all was reverse transcribed, and so the sequenced material was expressed TCRB transcripts. Sequencing used immunoSEQ multiplex PCR; TCRdb keeps in-frame clones, though not all of them. The sample has 200,000 to 300,000 clones, about a tenth seen once. The CDR3 covers 13 residues. Trimming removed 4 bases from V and 11 bases from J; junction bases left unmatched: 8. Germline assignment: CDR1 LGHNT and CDR2 FRNRAP. Study findings and constraints: When Type 1 diabetes patients were examined, their TCRB CDR3s proved moderately but significantly shorter in all four CD4+ subsets.

This chain uses TRBV12-5 with TRBJ2-1; 7 bases agree with TRBD2. The sequence derives from a man aged 25-45 years with type 1 diabetes. The sequencing sample was made of naive CD4+ T cells from blood. The CDR3 DNA reads as TGTGCTAGTGGTTCCATGAGCGGGGTAAAGCAGTTCTTC. Protein product: CASGSMSGVKQFF. The whole variable domain, filled in from reference TRBV12-5 and TRBJ2-1, reads DARVTQTPRHKVTEMGQEVTMRCQPILGHNTVFWYRQTMMQGLELLAYFRNRAPLDDSGMPKDRFSAEMPDATLATLKIQPSEPRDSAVYFCASGSMSGVKQFFGPGTRLTVL.